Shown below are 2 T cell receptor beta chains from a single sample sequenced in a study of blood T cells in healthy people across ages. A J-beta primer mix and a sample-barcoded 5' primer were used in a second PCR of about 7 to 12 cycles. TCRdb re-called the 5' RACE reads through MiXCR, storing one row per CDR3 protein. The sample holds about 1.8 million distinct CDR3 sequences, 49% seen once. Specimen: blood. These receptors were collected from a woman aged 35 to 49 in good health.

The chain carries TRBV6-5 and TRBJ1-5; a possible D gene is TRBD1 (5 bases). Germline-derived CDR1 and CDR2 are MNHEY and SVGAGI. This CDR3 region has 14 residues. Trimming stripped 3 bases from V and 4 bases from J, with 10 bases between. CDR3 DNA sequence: TGTGCCAGCAGTTATGCCTCAGGGAATCAGCCCCAGCATTTT. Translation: CASSYASGNQPQHF.

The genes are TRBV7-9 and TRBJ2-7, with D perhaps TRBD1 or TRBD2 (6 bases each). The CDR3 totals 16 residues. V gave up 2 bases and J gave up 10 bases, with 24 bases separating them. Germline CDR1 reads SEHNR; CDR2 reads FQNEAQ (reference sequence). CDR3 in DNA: TGTGCCAGCAGCTTACAGGGGAGGCTTGCTGGGTACGGACAGTACTTC. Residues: CASSLQGRLAGYGQYF.